This TCR beta chain was obtained from a study of CD8 T cells in Susac syndrome (dated by TCRdb to about 2019). Context from the whole study: Whether CD8+ T cell activation and differentiation in Susac syndrome was antigen driven was tested using repertoire sequencing.

RNA was extracted using the RNeasy kit, and roughly 0.5 to 1 ug of the RNA was reverse transcribed with random hexamers. The immunoSEQ multiplex PCR assay, covering 54 Vbeta and 13 Jbeta segments, was used to amplify TCR beta CDR3 regions. To correct PCR amplification bias, a synthetic template baseline was used for both primer optimization and computational correction. The published analysis was carried out like this. Reads were assigned to V, D and J genes according to IMGT and analyzed in immunoSEQ Analyzer, with only productive sequences retained. Clonality was calculated as one minus the Shannon entropy normalized by log2 of the number of productive unique sequences. For each patient and control, public and private clones were evaluated within the 100 most prevalent clones. A clone was defined as Susac-specific if it was absent from the healthy and MS cohorts, from around 960 published viral clones and from other ImmuneACCESS disease sequences. TCRdb took the public reads, trimmed them with fastp at Q25, ran MiXCR for clone calling and kept in-frame beta chains. Every entry covers one CDR3 protein and lists the most common genes and DNA from its rows. It is TCRdb's table, rather than the study itself, that gives the V and J calls and clone size. Within this sample are around 180,000 distinct CDR3 sequences, with approximately 93% of them counted one time only. The ten largest clones represent 0.09% to 0.095% of the sample.

The paper as a whole reports these results and caveats: The study acknowledged that relatively few individuals were included in the TCR sequencing and HLA analysis.

On this clonotype: Its antigen specificity is not known. Qualities for individual bases were not recorded, and no much larger clone is one base off.

High-throughput TCR beta sequencing profiled peripheral blood CD8+ and CD4+ T cells from healthy donors, Susac syndrome patients and multiple sclerosis patients. Multiple sclerosis controls were treatment-naive patients with stable or active relapsing-remitting disease fulfilling revised McDonald criteria. Bulk CD8+ and CD4+ T cells were purified by magnetic negative isolation, whereas CD8+ TEMRA cells were enriched by FACS. Blood was drawn into EDTA tubes, processed within 24 hours, and PBMCs were isolated by density gradient centrifugation. PBMCs intended for TCR sequencing were cryopreserved in liquid nitrogen and were subsequently thawed in a 37 degrees C water bath. The sorted or isolated CD4+, CD8+ and CD8+ TEMRA cells reached a purity of at least 90%. Taken from cysteine to phenylalanine, the CDR3 has 13 residues. The CDR3 DNA has 39 bases and is translated from base 1. Reading the germline V gene gives CDR1 SNHLY and CDR2 FYNNEI. At the junction V is shortened by 3 bases and J by 7 bases, with 12 bases in between.

Sequences were obtained from CD4+ T cells from PBMCs. Rearrangement joined TRBV2 to TRBJ1-2; confidence is insufficient to name the D gene. This receptor was obtained from a human donor with multiple sclerosis. The CDR3 protein: CASSEGTSAGYTF. The bases are TGTGCCAGCAGTGAGGGAACGTCGGCTGGCTACACCTTC.